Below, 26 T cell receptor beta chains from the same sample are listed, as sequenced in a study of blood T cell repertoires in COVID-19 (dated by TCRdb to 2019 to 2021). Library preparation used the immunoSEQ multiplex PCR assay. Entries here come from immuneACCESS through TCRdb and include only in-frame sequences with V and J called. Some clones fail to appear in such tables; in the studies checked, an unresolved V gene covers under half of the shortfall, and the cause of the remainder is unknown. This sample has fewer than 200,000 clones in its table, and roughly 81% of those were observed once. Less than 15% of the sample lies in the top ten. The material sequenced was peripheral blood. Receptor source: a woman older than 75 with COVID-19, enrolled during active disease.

CDR3 loop: CATKTRGQGILNTEAFF. The DNA for the CDR3 is TGTGCCACCAAAACGAGGGGACAGGGGATCCTGAACACTGAAGCTTTCTTT. The chain couples TRBV19 to TRBJ1-1; 10 bases map to TRBD1. Germline assignment: CDR1 LNHDA and CDR2 SQIVND (reference sequence). V lost 10 bases, J lost 0 bases, and 14 bases stayed unmatched. This CDR3 has 17 amino acids.

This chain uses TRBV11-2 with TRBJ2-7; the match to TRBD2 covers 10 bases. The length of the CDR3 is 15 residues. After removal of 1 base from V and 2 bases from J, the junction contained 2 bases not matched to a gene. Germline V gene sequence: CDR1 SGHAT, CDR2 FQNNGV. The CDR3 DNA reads TGTGCCAGCAGCTTAGGAAGCGGGAGGGCCTACGAGCAGTACTTC. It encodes CASSLGSGRAYEQYF.

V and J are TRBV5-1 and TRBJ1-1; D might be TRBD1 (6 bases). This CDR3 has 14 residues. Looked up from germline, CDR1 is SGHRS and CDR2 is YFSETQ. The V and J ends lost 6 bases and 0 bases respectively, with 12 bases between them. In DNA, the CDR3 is TGCGCCAGCAAGCCGGACAGCCTGAACACTGAAGCTTTCTTT. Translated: CASKPDSLNTEAFF.

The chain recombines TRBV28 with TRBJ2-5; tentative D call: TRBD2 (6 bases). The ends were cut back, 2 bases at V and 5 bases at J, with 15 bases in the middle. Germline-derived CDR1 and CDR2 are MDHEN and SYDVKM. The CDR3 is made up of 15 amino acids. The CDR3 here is CASSLLPGTPETQYF. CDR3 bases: TGTGCCAGCAGTTTACTTCCCGGGACTCCCGAGACCCAGTACTTC. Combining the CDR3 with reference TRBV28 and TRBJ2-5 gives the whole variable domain DVKVTQSSRYLVKRTGEKVFLECVQDMDHENMFWYRQDPGLGLRLIYFSYDVKMKEKGDIPEGYSVSREKKERFSLILESASTNQTSMYLCASSLLPGTPETQYFGPGTRLLVL.

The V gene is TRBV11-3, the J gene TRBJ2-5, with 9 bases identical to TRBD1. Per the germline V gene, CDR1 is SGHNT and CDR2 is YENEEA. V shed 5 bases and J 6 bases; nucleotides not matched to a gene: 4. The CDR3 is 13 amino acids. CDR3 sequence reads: CASSQDRGKTQYF. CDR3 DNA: TGTGCCAGCAGCCAGGACAGGGGAAAGACCCAGTACTTC. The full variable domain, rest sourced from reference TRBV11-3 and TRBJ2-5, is EAGVVQSPRYKIIEKKQPVAFWCNPISGHNTLYWYLQNLGQGPELLIRYENEEAVDDSQLPKDRFSAERLKGVDSTLKIQPAELGDSAVYLCASSQDRGKTQYFGPGTRLLVL.

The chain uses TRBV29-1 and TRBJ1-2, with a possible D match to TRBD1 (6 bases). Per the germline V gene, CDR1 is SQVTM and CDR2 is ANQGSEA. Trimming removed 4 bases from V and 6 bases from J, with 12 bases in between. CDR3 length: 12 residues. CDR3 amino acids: CSVGGGADGYTF. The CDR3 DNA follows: TGCAGCGTTGGCGGGGGGGCGGATGGCTACACCTTC. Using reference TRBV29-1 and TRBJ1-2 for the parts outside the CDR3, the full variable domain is SAVISQKPSRDICQRGTSLTIQCQVDSQVTMMFWYRQQPGQSLTLIATANQGSEATYESGFVIDKFPISRPNLTFSTLTVSNMSPEDSSIYLCSVGGGADGYTFGSGTRLTVV.

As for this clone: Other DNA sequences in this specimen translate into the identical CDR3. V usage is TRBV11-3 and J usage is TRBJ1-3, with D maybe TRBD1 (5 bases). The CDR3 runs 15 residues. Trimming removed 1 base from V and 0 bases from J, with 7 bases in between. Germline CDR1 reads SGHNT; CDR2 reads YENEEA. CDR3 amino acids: CASSLGGASGNTIYF. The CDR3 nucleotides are TGTGCCAGCAGCTTAGGGGGCGCCTCTGGAAACACCATATATTTT.

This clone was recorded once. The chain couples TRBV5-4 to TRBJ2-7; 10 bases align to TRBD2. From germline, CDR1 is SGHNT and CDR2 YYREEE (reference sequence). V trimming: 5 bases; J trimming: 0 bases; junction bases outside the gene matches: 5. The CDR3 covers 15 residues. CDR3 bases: TGTGCCAGCAGATCTAGGACTAGCGGCTCCTACGAGCAGTACTTC. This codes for CASRSRTSGSYEQYF.

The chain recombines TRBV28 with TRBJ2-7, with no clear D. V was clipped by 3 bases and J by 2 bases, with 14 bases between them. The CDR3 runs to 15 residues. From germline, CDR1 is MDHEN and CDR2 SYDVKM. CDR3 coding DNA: TGTGCCAGCAGTTTTGCTGGCTCCATGACCTACGAGCAGTACTTC. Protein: CASSFAGSMTYEQYF. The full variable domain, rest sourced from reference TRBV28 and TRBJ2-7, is DVKVTQSSRYLVKRTGEKVFLECVQDMDHENMFWYRQDPGLGLRLIYFSYDVKMKEKGDIPEGYSVSREKKERFSLILESASTNQTSMYLCASSFAGSMTYEQYFGPGTRLTVT.

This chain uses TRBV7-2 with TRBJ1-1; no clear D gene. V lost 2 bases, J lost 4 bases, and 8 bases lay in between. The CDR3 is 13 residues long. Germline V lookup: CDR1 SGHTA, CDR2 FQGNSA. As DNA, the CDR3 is TGTGCCAGCAGCTTATCGGAGTCCACTGAAGCTTTCTTT. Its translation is CASSLSESTEAFF.

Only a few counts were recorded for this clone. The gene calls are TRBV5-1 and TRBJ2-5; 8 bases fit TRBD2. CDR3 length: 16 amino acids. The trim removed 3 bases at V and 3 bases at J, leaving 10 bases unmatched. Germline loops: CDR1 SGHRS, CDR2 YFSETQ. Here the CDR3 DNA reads TGCGCCAGCAGCTCCCTCCGGGGGGGGGCGGAAGAGACCCAGTACTTC. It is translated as CASSSLRGGAEETQYF.

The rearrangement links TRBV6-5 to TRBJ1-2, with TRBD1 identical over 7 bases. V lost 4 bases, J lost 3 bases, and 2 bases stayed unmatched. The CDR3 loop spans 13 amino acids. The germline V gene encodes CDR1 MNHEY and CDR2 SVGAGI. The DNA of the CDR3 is TGTGCCAGCAGTTGGGGACAGTACTATGGCTACACCTTC. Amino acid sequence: CASSWGQYYGYTF.

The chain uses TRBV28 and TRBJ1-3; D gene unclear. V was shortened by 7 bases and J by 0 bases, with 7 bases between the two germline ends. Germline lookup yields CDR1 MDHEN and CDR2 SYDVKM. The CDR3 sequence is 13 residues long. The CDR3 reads CASNSYSGNTIYF. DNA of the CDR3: TGTGCCAGCAACAGTTACTCTGGAAACACCATATATTTT.

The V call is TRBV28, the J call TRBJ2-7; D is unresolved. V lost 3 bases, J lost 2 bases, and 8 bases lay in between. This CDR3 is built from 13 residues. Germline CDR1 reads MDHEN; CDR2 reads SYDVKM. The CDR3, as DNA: TGTGCCAGCAGTTTGCTAGGCCCCTACGAGCAGTACTTC. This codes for CASSLLGPYEQYF.

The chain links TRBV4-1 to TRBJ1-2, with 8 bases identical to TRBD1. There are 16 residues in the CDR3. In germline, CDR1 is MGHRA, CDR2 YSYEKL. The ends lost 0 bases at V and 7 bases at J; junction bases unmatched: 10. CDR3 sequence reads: CASSQDIRRGPSGYTF. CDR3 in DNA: TGCGCCAGCAGCCAAGATATCCGCAGGGGGCCTTCTGGCTACACCTTC.

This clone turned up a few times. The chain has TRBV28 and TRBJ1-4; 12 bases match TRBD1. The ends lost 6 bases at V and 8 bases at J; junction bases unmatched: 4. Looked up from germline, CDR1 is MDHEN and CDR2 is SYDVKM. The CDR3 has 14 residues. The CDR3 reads CASRGQGAGEKLFF. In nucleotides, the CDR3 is TGTGCCAGCAGGGGACAGGGGGCAGGGGAAAAACTGTTTTTT.

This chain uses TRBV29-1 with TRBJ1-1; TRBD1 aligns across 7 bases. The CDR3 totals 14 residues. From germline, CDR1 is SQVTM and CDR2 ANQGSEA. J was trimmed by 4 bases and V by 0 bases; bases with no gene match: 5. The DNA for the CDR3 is TGCAGCGTTGAAGATCCCAGGGGGTCCACTGAAGCTTTCTTT. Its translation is CSVEDPRGSTEAFF.

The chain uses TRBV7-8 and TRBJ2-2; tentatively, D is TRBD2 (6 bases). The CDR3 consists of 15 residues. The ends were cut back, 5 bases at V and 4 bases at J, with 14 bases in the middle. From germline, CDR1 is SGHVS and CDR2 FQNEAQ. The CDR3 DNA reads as TGTGCCAGCAGCGCCCGCCCCGGGAGCACCGGGGAGCTGTTTTTT. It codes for CASSARPGSTGELFF.

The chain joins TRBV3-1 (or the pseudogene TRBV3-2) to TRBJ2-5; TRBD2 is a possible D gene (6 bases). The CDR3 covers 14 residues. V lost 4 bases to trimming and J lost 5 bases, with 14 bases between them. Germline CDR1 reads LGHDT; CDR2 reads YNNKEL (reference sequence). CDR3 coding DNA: TGTGCCAGCAGCCCTGGGACTGCATATGAGACCCAGTACTTC. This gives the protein CASSPGTAYETQYF.

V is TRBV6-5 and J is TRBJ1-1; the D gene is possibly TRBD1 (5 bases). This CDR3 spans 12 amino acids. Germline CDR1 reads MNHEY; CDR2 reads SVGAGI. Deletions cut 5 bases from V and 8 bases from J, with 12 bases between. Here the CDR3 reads CASSPRSGEAFF. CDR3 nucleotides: TGTGCCAGCAGTCCCAGATCAGGGGAAGCTTTCTTT.

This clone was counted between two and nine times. As DNA, the CDR3 is TGCGCCAGCAGCGACCGGTCGGGGAATGAAAAACTGTTTTTT. Protein sequence: CASSDRSGNEKLFF. The rearrangement links TRBV10-2 to TRBJ1-4, with D uncertain. This CDR3 is built from 14 residues. Trimming stripped 6 bases from V and 5 bases from J, with 13 bases between. Germline V gene sequence: CDR1 WSHSY, CDR2 SAAADI.

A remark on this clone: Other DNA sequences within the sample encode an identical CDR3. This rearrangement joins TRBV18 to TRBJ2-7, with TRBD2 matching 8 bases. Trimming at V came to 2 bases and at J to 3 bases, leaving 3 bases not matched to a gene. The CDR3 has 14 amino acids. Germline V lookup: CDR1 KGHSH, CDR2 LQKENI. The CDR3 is CASSPGTRFYEQYF. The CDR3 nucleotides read TGTGCCAGCTCACCAGGGACTAGGTTCTACGAGCAGTACTTC.

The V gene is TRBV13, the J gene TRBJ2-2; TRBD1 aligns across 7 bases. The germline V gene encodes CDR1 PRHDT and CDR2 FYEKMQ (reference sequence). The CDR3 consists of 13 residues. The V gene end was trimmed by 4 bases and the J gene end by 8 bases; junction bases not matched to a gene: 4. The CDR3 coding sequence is TGTGCCAGCAGCTCTCCGGGACAGGGGGAGCTGTTTTTT. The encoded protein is CASSSPGQGELFF.

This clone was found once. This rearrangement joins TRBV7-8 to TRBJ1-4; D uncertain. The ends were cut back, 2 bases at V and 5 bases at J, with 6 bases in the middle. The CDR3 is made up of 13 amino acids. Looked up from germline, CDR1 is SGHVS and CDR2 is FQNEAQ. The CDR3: CASSLSGNEKLFF. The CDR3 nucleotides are TGTGCCAGCAGCTTATCCGGGAATGAAAAACTGTTTTTT.

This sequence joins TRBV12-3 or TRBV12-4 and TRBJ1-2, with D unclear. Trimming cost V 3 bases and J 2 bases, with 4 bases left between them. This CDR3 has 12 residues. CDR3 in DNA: TGTGCCAGCAGTTTTCAGAACTATGGCTACACCTTC. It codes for CASSFQNYGYTF.

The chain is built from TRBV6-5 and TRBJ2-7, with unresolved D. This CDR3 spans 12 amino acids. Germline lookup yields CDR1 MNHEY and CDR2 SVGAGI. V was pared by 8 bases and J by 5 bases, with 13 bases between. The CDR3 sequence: CASRQASDEQYF. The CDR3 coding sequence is TGTGCCAGCCGGCAGGCCTCGGACGAGCAGTACTTC.